The present entry profiles one T cell receptor beta chain with its context. The junction does not match germline at one end; this may be a read error. Participants' own reports of clinical history determined their cohort assignment. The table came from immunoSEQ multiplex PCR; TCRdb's copy has only in-frame clones and leaves some out. The sample has approximately 200,000 clones, roughly 85% seen once; the top ten hold around 20%. These data come from a study of blood T cell repertoires in COVID-19. Study-level information: The samples span acute and convalescent COVID-19 from the United States, Italy and Spain.

Sample: PBMCs or T cells enriched from blood (not recorded which). This receptor was identified in a man aged 40-49 years who had recovered from COVID-19.

The DNA for the CDR3 is TGTGCCAGCACCTTGGGGACAGAAAACTATGGCTACACCTTC. This translates into CASTLGTENYGYTF. This chain links TRBV5-4 with TRBJ1-2; 7 bases fit TRBD1. Germline CDR1 and CDR2: SGHNT and YYREEE (reference sequence). The CDR3 runs to 14 residues.